This T cell receptor (beta chain) was identified in a study of blood T cells in healthy people across ages (dated by TCRdb to between 2015 and 2017). Notes on the research overall: In model experiments, roughly one uniquely barcoded TCR beta cDNA molecule per two T cells was captured by template switching. Donors of different ages were randomly distributed across sequencing lanes to avoid experimental bias. Four age groups were formed from the donors: young (average around 15 years), middle-aged (around 41), aged (approximately 60) and long-lived (about 80). The study measured age-related changes in TCR beta repertoire diversity using deep sequencing normalized with unique cDNA molecular identifiers. The study analyzed two additional independent replicas of 1 million unique cDNA reads from the same blood draw for two donors, one aged 18 to 30 and one aged 80 or older. What the research found in general, with its limitations: As age increased, observed TCR beta diversity per million T cells dropped in a roughly linear way, and a significant reduction was already evident by age 40. Compared with the aged group, the long-lived group had more naive CD4+ T cells, fewer expanded clones and increased TCR diversity, a pattern suggesting age selection. Because the CMV infection status of the donors was unknown, age-related changes in expanded clonotypes may potentially have been confounded. Conclusive comparison of naive and antigen-experienced compartments was prevented by the profiling of bulk unsorted PBMCs. Estimates of total diversity based on one million sequenced T cells were regarded as lower bounds and as underestimates. There was a strong correlation between observed TCR beta diversity and the percentage of naive T cells measured by flow cytometry.

Its CDR3 holds 15 amino acids, cysteine through phenylalanine. CDR3 DNA is the only sequence kept; it has 45 bases, read in frame from the first base. Via the germline V gene (reference sequence), CDR1 is DFQATT and CDR2 SNEGSKA. At the junction V is shortened by 3 bases and J by 0 bases; bases outside the gene matches: 5. Systemically healthy Caucasian individuals from Russia, around 39 in total and aged about 6 to 95 years, were included as donors. Each donor gave 8 to 10 milliliters of peripheral blood, drawn into EDTA-treated Vacutainer tubes. Ficoll-Paque density-gradient centrifugation was used to isolate PBMCs, with at least 7 million obtained per sample. Trizol reagent was used to extract total RNA from the PBMCs, yielding at least 5.5 micrograms per sample. The percentages of naive CD45RAhigh/CD27high T cells were determined by flow cytometry on a PBMC aliquot from every donor. Remarks on this clonotype: It has no known antigen specificity. No qualities accompany the bases; no much larger clone lies one base away.

To prepare the library, 5' RACE was applied. Sequencing relied on an Illumina HiSeq 2500. The second PCR ran for about 6 to 12 cycles and used a J-beta primer mix along with a sample-barcoded 5' primer. A template-switch 5' adaptor carrying 12 random nucleotides introduced a unique molecular identifier onto each TCR beta cDNA molecule. Each sample yielded at least 2.5 million CDR3-containing paired-end reads. First-strand cDNA was synthesized from all RNA with the Mint cDNA synthesis kit, primed by a TRBC-specific oligonucleotide. All cDNA was treated with uracil-DNA glycosylase and then went through a first 18-cycle PCR with the universal primers M1SS and BC2_uni_R. The study's own analysis went as follows. For normalization, 1 million high-quality reads were randomly selected from each sample, with every read carrying a distinct molecular identifier. Instead of being binned into consensus sequences, reads with shared molecular identifiers were discarded. MiTCR, set to a Q25 quality threshold and the strictest error-elimination algorithm, was used for CDR3 identification, clonotype clustering and error correction. Lower-bound total TCR beta diversity was estimated with a nonparametric unseen species model using Euler transformation. TCRdb ran its own pipeline on the public reads, namely fastp trimming at Q25 and MiXCR clone calling, and kept in-frame beta chains. Entries are consolidated by CDR3 protein sequence, retaining the most common genes and DNA. TCRdb assigned the V and J calls; the authors' analysis was not used. The sample table holds 700,000 or so distinct CDR3 sequences, of which around a fifth were seen once. 22% of the sample is taken by the ten largest.

This TCR was sampled from a man between 65 and 85 years old in good health. Sequencing used blood. The rearranged chain carries TRBV20-1 and TRBJ2-1, with 7 bases aligning to TRBD1. The CDR3 region: CSASDGDSSYNEQFF. The nucleotides are TGCAGTGCTAGTGACGGGGACAGCTCCTACAATGAGCAGTTCTTC.